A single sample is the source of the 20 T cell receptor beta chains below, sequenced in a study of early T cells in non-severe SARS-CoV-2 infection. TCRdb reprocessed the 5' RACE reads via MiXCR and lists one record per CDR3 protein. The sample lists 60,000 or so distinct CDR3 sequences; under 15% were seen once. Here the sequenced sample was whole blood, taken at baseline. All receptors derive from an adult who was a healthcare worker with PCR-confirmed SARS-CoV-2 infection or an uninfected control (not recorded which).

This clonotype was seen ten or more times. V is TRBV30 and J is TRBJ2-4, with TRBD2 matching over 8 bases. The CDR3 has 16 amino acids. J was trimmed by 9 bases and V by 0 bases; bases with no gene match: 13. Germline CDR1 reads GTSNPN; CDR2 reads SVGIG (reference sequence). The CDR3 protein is CAWSVRRGGDPSIQYF. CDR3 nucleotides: TGTGCCTGGAGTGTACGTCGGGGGGGAGACCCCAGCATTCAGTACTTC.

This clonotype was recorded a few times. For the CDR3, the DNA is TGTGCCAGCAGTACCTCAAGGACAGGGGGCGGCTATGGCTACACCTTC. Translation gives CASSTSRTGGGYGYTF. The V gene is TRBV27, the J gene TRBJ1-2; 11 bases match TRBD1. J gave up 4 bases and V 5 bases, and 9 bases lay outside the gene matches. From germline, CDR1 is MNHEY and CDR2 SMNVEV (reference sequence). This CDR3 has 16 amino acids.

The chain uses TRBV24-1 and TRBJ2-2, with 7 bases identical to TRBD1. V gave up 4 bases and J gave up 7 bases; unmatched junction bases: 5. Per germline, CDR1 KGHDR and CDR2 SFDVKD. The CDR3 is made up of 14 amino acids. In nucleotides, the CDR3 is TGTGCCACCAGTGAGCACACAGGGGTCGGGGAGCTGTTTTTT. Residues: CATSEHTGVGELFF.

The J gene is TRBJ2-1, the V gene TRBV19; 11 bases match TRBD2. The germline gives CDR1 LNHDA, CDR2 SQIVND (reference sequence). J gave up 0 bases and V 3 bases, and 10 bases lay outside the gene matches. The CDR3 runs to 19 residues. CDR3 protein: CASSMGGLAVLSSYNEQFF. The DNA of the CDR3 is TGTGCCAGTAGTATGGGGGGACTAGCGGTCCTGAGCTCCTACAATGAGCAGTTCTTC.

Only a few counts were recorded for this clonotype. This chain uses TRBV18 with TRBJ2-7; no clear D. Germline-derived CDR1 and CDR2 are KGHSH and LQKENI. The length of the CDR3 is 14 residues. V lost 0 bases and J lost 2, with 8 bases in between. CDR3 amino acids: CASSPPGRTYEQYF. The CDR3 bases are TGTGCCAGCTCACCACCGGGAAGAACCTACGAGCAGTACTTC.

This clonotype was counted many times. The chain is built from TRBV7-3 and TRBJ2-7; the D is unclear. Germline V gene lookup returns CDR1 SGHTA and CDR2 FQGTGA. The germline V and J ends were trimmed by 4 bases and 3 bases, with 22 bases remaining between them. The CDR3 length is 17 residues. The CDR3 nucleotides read TGTGCCAGCAGCTCAAACCGAAGGGCATACCCAGACTACGAGCAGTACTTC. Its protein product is CASSSNRRAYPDYEQYF.

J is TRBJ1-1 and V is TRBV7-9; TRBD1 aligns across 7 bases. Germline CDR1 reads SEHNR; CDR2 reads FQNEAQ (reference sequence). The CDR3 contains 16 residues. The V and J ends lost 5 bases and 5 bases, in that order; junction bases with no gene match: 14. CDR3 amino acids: CASSPGSYRGGTEAFF. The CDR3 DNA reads TGTGCCAGCAGCCCGGGGTCTTACAGGGGTGGAACTGAAGCTTTCTTT.

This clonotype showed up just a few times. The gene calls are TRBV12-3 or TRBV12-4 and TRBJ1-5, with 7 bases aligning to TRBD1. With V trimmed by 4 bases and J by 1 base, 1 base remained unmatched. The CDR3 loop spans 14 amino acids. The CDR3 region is CASSWGQSNQPQHF. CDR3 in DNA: TGTGCCAGCAGTTGGGGACAGAGCAATCAGCCCCAGCATTTT.

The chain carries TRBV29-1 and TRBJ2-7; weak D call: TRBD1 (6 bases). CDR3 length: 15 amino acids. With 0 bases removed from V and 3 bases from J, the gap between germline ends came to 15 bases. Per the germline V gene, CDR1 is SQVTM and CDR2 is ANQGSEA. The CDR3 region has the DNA TGCAGCGTTGAAGATCCCTCCGGACAGCACTACGAGCAGTACTTC. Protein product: CSVEDPSGQHYEQYF.

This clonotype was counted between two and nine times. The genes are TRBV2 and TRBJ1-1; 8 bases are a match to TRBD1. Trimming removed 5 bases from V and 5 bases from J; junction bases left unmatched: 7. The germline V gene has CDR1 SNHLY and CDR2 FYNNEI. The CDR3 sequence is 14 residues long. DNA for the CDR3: TGTGCCAGCAGTACCGACAGGGGAGGGACTGAAGCTTTCTTT. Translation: CASSTDRGGTEAFF.

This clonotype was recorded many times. CDR3 sequence reads: CASSLAETNNSPLHF. The CDR3 region has the DNA TGTGCCAGCAGCTTGGCAGAAACTAATAATTCACCCCTCCACTTT. The rearrangement uses TRBV7-9 and TRBJ1-6; unclear D gene. With 3 bases removed from V and 5 bases from J, the gap between germline ends came to 11 bases. Germline V lookup: CDR1 SEHNR, CDR2 FQNEAQ (reference sequence). The CDR3 consists of 15 residues.

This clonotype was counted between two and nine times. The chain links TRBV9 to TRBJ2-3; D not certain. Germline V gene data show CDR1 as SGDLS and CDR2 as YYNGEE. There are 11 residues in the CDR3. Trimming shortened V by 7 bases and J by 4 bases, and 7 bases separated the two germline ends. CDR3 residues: CASSESDTQYF. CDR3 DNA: TGTGCCAGCTCCGAATCAGATACGCAGTATTTT.

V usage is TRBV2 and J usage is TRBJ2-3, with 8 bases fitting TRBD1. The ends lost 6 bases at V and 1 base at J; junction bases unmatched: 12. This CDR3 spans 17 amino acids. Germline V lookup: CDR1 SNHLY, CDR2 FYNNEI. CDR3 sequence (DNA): TGTGCCAGCAGCGCTGCTTATACGGGACAGGGCACAGATACGCAGTATTTT. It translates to CASSAAYTGQGTDTQYF.

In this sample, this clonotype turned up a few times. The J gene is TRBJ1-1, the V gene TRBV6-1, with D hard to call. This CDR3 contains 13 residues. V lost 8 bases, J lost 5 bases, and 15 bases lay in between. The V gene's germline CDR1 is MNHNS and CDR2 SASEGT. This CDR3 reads CASPAPLGTEAFF. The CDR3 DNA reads TGTGCCAGCCCCGCACCCCTCGGGACTGAAGCTTTCTTT.

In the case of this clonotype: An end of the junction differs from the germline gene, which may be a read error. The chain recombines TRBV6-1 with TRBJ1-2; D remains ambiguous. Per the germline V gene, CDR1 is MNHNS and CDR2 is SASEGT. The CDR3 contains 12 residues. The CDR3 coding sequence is TGTGCCAGCAGTGAAGGCGGCCCCCCGGAGAACTTC. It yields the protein CASSEGGPPENF.

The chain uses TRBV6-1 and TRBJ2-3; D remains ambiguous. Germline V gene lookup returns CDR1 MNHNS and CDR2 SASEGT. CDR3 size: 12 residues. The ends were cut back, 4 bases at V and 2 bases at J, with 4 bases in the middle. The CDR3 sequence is CASSADTDTQYF. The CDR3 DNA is TGTGCCAGCAGTGCTGACACAGATACGCAGTATTTT.

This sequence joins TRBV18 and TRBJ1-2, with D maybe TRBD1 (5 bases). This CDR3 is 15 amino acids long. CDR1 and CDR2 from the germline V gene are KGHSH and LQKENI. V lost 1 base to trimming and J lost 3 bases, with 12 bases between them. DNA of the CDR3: TGTGCCAGCTCACCACAACCAGGGACTTACTATGGCTACACCTTC. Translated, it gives CASSPQPGTYYGYTF.

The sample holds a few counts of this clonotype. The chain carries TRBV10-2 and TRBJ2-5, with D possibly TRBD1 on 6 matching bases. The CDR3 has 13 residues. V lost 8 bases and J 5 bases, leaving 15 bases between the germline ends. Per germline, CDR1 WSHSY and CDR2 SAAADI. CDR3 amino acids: CASGGLGTETQYF. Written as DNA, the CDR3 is TGCGCCAGCGGGGGCTTAGGGACCGAGACCCAGTACTTC.

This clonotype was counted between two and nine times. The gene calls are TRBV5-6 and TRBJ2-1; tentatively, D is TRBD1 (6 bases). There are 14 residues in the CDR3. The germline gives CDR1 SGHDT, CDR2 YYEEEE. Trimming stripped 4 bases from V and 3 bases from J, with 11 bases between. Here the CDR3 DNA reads TGTGCCAGCAGCAGGGGGTACCGCTACAATGAGCAGTTCTTC. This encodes CASSRGYRYNEQFF.

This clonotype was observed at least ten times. CDR3: CASSYSGTLNEQYF. The CDR3, as DNA: TGTGCCAGCAGTTACTCGGGGACCCTAAACGAGCAGTACTTC. The chain couples TRBV6-6 to TRBJ2-7; D might be TRBD1 or TRBD2, each matching 5 bases. In germline, CDR1 is MNHNY, CDR2 SVGAGI (reference sequence). The CDR3 consists of 14 residues. V was cut by 0 bases and J by 5 bases, with 11 bases left in between.